This entry lists 25 T cell receptor beta chains sequenced from one sample in a study of OX40 agonist ivuxolimab in advanced cancers. Sequencing was performed with immunoSEQ multiplex PCR; in TCRdb, only in-frame clones are kept and a portion is missing. The sample gives tens of thousands of clones, roughly 89% of which show up once; about 0.3% is in the top ten. Sample: CD4+ or CD8+ T cells sorted from blood, taken in a trial of the OX40 agonist ivuxolimab. The origin of the receptors is an adult with an advanced solid tumor such as melanoma, head and neck, liver or kidney cancer.

V usage is TRBV19 and J usage is TRBJ2-1; TRBD2 agrees at 7 bases. The trim removed 4 bases at V and 4 bases at J, leaving 4 bases unmatched. Germline V CDR1 and CDR2: LNHDA, SQIVND (reference sequence). The CDR3 is 14 residues long. This CDR3 is CASSRGLVYNEQFF. CDR3 in DNA: TGTGCCAGTAGTAGAGGACTAGTATACAATGAGCAGTTCTTC.

The V gene is TRBV18, the J gene TRBJ1-4; TRBD1 matches 7 bases. Losses at the gene ends were 2 bases for V and 12 bases for J; bases not matched to a gene: 12. Germline CDR1 KGHSH, CDR2 LQKENI. The CDR3 loop spans 15 amino acids. The CDR3 DNA reads TGTGCCAGCTCACCAGGAAGGCACAAGGGGGCGGAACTGTTTTTT. It is translated as CASSPGRHKGAELFF.

This chain connects TRBV6-5 to TRBJ2-1; perhaps D is TRBD1 or TRBD2 (7 bases each). Germline V gene sequence: CDR1 MNHEY, CDR2 SVGAGI. The CDR3 loop spans 15 amino acids. V was clipped by 8 bases and J by 1 base, with 15 bases between them. CDR3 in amino acids: CASRYRGGSYNEQFF. The CDR3 coding sequence is TGTGCCAGCCGGTACAGGGGAGGGTCCTACAATGAGCAGTTCTTC.

Concerning this clone itself: At one of its ends the junction is not consistent with the germline gene, which may arise from a read error. V gene TRBV7-7 combines with J gene TRBJ2-2; the match to TRBD2 covers 9 bases. This CDR3 has 14 amino acids. Per the germline V gene, CDR1 is SSHAT and CDR2 is FNYEAQ (reference sequence). For the CDR3, the DNA is TGTGCTAGCAGCTTAGCGGGGGCCACCGGGGAGCTGTTTTTT. As protein: CASSLAGATGELFF.

The chain joins TRBV7-3 to TRBJ2-2, with D unresolved. The germline CDR1 and CDR2 sequences are SGHTA and FQGTGA. CDR3 size: 14 residues. Trimming took 0 bases from V and 6 from J, leaving 8 bases between them. The CDR3 coding sequence is TGTGCCAGCAGCTTAACGGCCTTTGCCGGGGAGCTGTTTTTT. Residues: CASSLTAFAGELFF. The complete variable domain, with remaining parts taken from reference TRBV7-3 and TRBJ2-2, reads GAGVSQTPSNKVTEKGKYVELRCDPISGHTALYWYRQSLGQGPEFLIYFQGTGAADDSGLPNDRFFAVRPEGSVSTLKIQRTERGDSAVYLCASSLTAFAGELFFGEGSRLTVL.

V usage is TRBV5-4 and J usage is TRBJ2-3; 9 nucleotides match TRBD1. The CDR3 runs 15 residues. Per the germline V gene, CDR1 is SGHNT and CDR2 is YYREEE (reference sequence). J gave up 6 bases and V 0 bases, and 5 bases lay outside the gene matches. CDR3 nucleotide sequence: TGTGCCAGCAGCTTGGATCCACAGGGGGCGGATACGCAGTATTTT. Translated: CASSLDPQGADTQYF. The full variable domain, with the rest looked up from reference TRBV5-4 and TRBJ2-3, is ETGVTQSPTHLIKTRGQQVTLRCSSQSGHNTVSWYQQALGQGPQFIFQYYREEENGRGNFPPRFSGLQFPNYSSELNVNALELDDSALYLCASSLDPQGADTQYFGPGTRLTVL.

To note about this clone: Within the sample, other DNA sequences also encode this same CDR3. This rearrangement joins TRBV9 to TRBJ1-1; no firm D call. Germline CDR1 SGDLS, CDR2 YYNGEE. Trimming shortened V by 0 bases and J by 4 bases, and 10 bases separated the two germline ends. CDR3 length equals 14 residues. The CDR3 loop is CASSVGRVSTEAFF. In DNA form, the CDR3 reads TGTGCCAGCAGCGTAGGTAGAGTATCCACTGAAGCTTTCTTT.

The V call is TRBV9, the J call TRBJ2-6; D unresolved. V lost 6 bases and J 0 bases, leaving 1 base between the germline ends. The CDR3 contains 12 residues. The germline V gene encodes CDR1 SGDLS and CDR2 YYNGEE. The CDR3 DNA reads TGTGCCAGCAACTCTGGGGCCAACGTCCTGACTTTC. It codes for CASNSGANVLTF. The variable domain in full, completed from reference TRBV9 and TRBJ2-6, reads DSGVTQTPKHLITATGQRVTLRCSPRSGDLSVYWYQQSLDQGLQFLIQYYNGEERAKGNILERFSAQQFPDLHSELNLSSLELGDSALYFCASNSGANVLTFGAGSRLTVL.

V and J are TRBV28 and TRBJ1-4, with 8 bases lining up with TRBD1. CDR1 is MDHEN and CDR2 is SYDVKM in the germline V gene. CDR3 length: 14 residues. V trimming: 5 bases; J trimming: 8 bases; junction bases outside the gene matches: 7. The CDR3 coding sequence is TGTGCCAGCAGTACCAACAGGGGGAGGGAAAAACTGTTTTTT. It codes for CASSTNRGREKLFF.

The chain joins TRBV10-3 to TRBJ1-1; D gene ambiguous. CDR3 length: 13 residues. Deletions cut 4 bases from V and 1 base from J, with 7 bases between. Looked up from germline, CDR1 is ENHRY and CDR2 is SYGVKD. CDR3 region: CAISGEGNTEAFF. Here the CDR3 DNA reads TGTGCCATCAGTGGAGAAGGGAACACTGAAGCTTTCTTT.

The rearrangement joins TRBV7-9 to TRBJ1-1; the D is unclear. The CDR3 length is 14 residues. Trimming left V 6 bases short and J 0 bases short, with 11 bases between. Germline V gene data show CDR1 as SEHNR and CDR2 as FQNEAQ (reference sequence). The CDR3, as DNA: TGTGCCAGCAGGCCCTCGGGTATGAACACTGAAGCTTTCTTT. Residues: CASRPSGMNTEAFF.

This rearrangement joins TRBV4-2 to TRBJ2-7; D possibly corresponds to TRBD1 (6 bases). With 4 bases removed from V and 0 bases from J, the gap between germline ends came to 16 bases. CDR3 length equals 16 residues. Per the germline V gene, CDR1 is LGHNA and CDR2 is YNFKEQ. The CDR3 DNA follows: TGTGCCAGCAGCCCTTCTACAGGGACCGTCTCCTACGAGCAGTACTTC. It is translated as CASSPSTGTVSYEQYF.

The chain uses TRBV5-6 and TRBJ2-1; D tentatively fits TRBD1 or TRBD2 (6 bases each). Looked up from germline, CDR1 is SGHDT and CDR2 is YYEEEE. The ends were cut back, 2 bases at V and 1 base at J, with 13 bases in the middle. CDR3 length: 16 residues. DNA for the CDR3: TGTGCCAGCAGCTTTAGGGGGGAGAGGTCCTACAATGAGCAGTTCTTC. Amino acid sequence: CASSFRGERSYNEQFF.

The rearrangement joins TRBV5-1 to TRBJ1-1; D is unresolved. This CDR3 is built from 14 residues. V was clipped by 4 bases and J by 3 bases, with 13 bases between them. Germline V gene sequence: CDR1 SGHRS, CDR2 YFSETQ. CDR3 amino acids: CASSGLTYYTEAFF. In nucleotides, the CDR3 is TGCGCCAGCAGCGGCCTGACTTACTACACTGAAGCTTTCTTT.

J is TRBJ1-1 and V is TRBV9; D is ambiguous. There are 13 residues in the CDR3. Germline-derived CDR1 and CDR2 are SGDLS and YYNGEE. Trimming left V 2 bases short and J 1 base short, with 6 bases between. The CDR3 here is CASSVQPNTEAFF. CDR3 coding DNA: TGTGCCAGCAGCGTGCAGCCGAACACTGAAGCTTTCTTT.

CDR3 residues: CASSLGPGQGADTQYF. The CDR3 DNA is TGTGCCAGCAGCTTGGGGCCGGGACAGGGAGCAGATACGCAGTATTTT. The V call is TRBV5-4, the J call TRBJ2-3, with 9 bases lining up with TRBD1. The germline V gene has CDR1 SGHNT and CDR2 YYREEE (reference sequence). The CDR3 spans 16 residues. The trim removed 0 bases at V and 4 bases at J, leaving 6 bases unmatched. The full variable domain, rest sourced from reference TRBV5-4 and TRBJ2-3, is ETGVTQSPTHLIKTRGQQVTLRCSSQSGHNTVSWYQQALGQGPQFIFQYYREEENGRGNFPPRFSGLQFPNYSSELNVNALELDDSALYLCASSLGPGQGADTQYFGPGTRLTVL.

This rearrangement joins TRBV7-3 to TRBJ2-1; 10 nucleotides align to TRBD2. Germline V gives CDR1 SGHTA, CDR2 FQGTGA. There are 15 residues in the CDR3. The V gene end was trimmed by 1 base and the J gene end by 6 bases; junction bases not matched to a gene: 3. This CDR3 reads CASSLRLAGVNEQFF. CDR3 bases: TGTGCCAGCAGCTTAAGGCTAGCGGGAGTCAATGAGCAGTTCTTC.

V and J are TRBV7-8 and TRBJ1-2; 11 positions match TRBD1. V shed 3 bases and J 4 bases; nucleotides not matched to a gene: 10. The CDR3 sequence is 17 residues long. The V gene's germline CDR1 is SGHVS and CDR2 FQNEAQ. Here the CDR3 DNA reads TGTGCCAGCAGCTTTGGACAGGGGGCGAGTAATGGCTATGGCTACACCTTC. This encodes CASSFGQGASNGYGYTF.

The V call is TRBV7-2, the J call TRBJ1-5; no clear D gene. CDR1 and CDR2 (germline): SGHTA, FQGNSA. The length of the CDR3 is 15 residues. V lost 7 bases and J 0 bases, leaving 13 bases between the germline ends. CDR3 nucleotides: TGTGCCAGCACACCGAGGATGGATAGCAATCAGCCCCAGCATTTT. Translating gives CASTPRMDSNQPQHF.

The chain uses TRBV19 and TRBJ2-1, with TRBD2 as a possible D gene (5 bases). There are 12 residues in the CDR3. With 10 bases removed from V and 9 bases from J, the gap between germline ends came to 16 bases. Germline V gene sequence: CDR1 LNHDA, CDR2 SQIVND (reference sequence). The CDR3 DNA is TGTGCCATTGGGAGAGATTTTCGTGAGCAGTTCTTC. Protein product: CAIGRDFREQFF. The entire variable domain, with the rest obtained from reference TRBV19 and TRBJ2-1, is as follows: DGGITQSPKYLFRKEGQNVTLSCEQNLNHDAMYWYRQDPGQGLRLIYYSQIVNDFQKGDIAEGYSVSREKKESFPLTVTSAQKNPTAFYLCAIGRDFREQFFGPGTRLTVL.

The rearrangement joins TRBV5-1 to TRBJ2-2; a weak D match, TRBD1 (5 bases). There are 13 residues in the CDR3. Germline-derived CDR1 and CDR2 are SGHRS and YFSETQ. Trimming removed 5 bases at V and 5 bases at J, with 10 bases between. CDR3 nucleotide sequence: TGCGCCAGCAGGGCTCCAGGGACCGGGGAGCTGTTTTTT. Its translation is CASRAPGTGELFF.

The CDR3 nucleotides are TGTGCCACCAGCAGAGAAAGGGGTTCTGGAAACACCATATATTTT. This gives the protein CATSRERGSGNTIYF. This sequence joins TRBV15 and TRBJ1-3; D possibly corresponds to TRBD1 (5 bases). Germline CDR1 reads LNHNV; CDR2 reads YYDKDF (reference sequence). V gave up 0 bases and J gave up 1 base, with 7 bases separating them. The CDR3 runs to 15 residues.

The chain joins TRBV4-1 to TRBJ2-1; 11 nucleotides align to TRBD2. This CDR3 has 17 amino acids. Trimming removed 4 bases from V and 4 bases from J; junction bases left unmatched: 9. Looked up from germline, CDR1 is MGHRA and CDR2 is YSYEKL. CDR3 amino acids: CASSPGLAGISYNEQFF. CDR3 bases: TGCGCCAGCAGCCCAGGACTAGCGGGTATTTCTTACAATGAGCAGTTCTTC.

The V gene is TRBV9, the J gene TRBJ2-1, with D maybe TRBD2 (7 bases). The germline V gene has CDR1 SGDLS and CDR2 YYNGEE. This CDR3 has 15 residues. Trimming pared 0 bases from V and 5 bases from J, leaving 12 bases between. This CDR3 is CASSVGGGAHNEQFF. CDR3 in DNA: TGTGCCAGCAGCGTAGGTGGGGGGGCCCACAATGAGCAGTTCTTC.

V usage is TRBV29-1 and J usage is TRBJ2-6; no firm D call. CDR3 size: 13 residues. Trimming cost V 4 bases and J 4 bases, with 8 bases left between them. Germline-derived CDR1 and CDR2 are SQVTM and ANQGSEA. CDR3 bases: TGCAGCGTTGGGACGCCGGGGGCCAACGTCCTGACTTTC. It encodes CSVGTPGANVLTF.